This passage covers 8 T cell receptor beta chains from one sample sequenced in a study of T cells after yellow fever vaccination. MiXCR was run by TCRdb on the 5' RACE reads, yielding one entry per CDR3 protein. The sample has about 320,000 distinct CDR3 sequences; around an eighth are singletons. Source: CD4+ T cells sorted from PBMCs, taken 15 days after the yellow fever booster vaccination. The source is a man between 18 and 35 years old who received the YFV17D yellow fever vaccine.

V usage is TRBV7-2 and J usage is TRBJ2-3, with a tentative D call TRBD2 (5 bases). The CDR3 runs 12 residues. Germline CDR1 SGHTA, CDR2 FQGNSA. Trimming stripped 5 bases from V and 6 bases from J, with 9 bases between. This chain's CDR3 is CASSRPGDTQYF. CDR3 coding DNA: TGTGCCAGCAGCCGCCCGGGGGATACGCAGTATTTT. The whole variable domain, remainder taken from reference TRBV7-2 and TRBJ2-3, is GAGVSQSPSNKVTEKGKDVELRCDPISGHTALYWYRQSLGQGLEFLIYFQGNSAPDKSGLPSDRFSAERTGGSVSTLTIQRTQQEDSAVYLCASSRPGDTQYFGPGTRLTVL.

The chain is built from TRBV12-5 and TRBJ2-2; D gene ambiguous. The CDR3 has 15 residues. The germline CDR1 and CDR2 sequences are LGHNT and FRNRAP. The V and J ends lost 1 base and 7 bases respectively, with 13 bases between them. The CDR3 nucleotides read TGTGCTAGTGGTTTGGGCCTGGTCCTGAGCGGGGAGCTGTTTTTT. It translates to CASGLGLVLSGELFF.

The V gene is TRBV10-3, the J gene TRBJ2-5, with 9 bases identical to TRBD2. The CDR3 is made up of 14 amino acids. J gave up 2 bases and V 10 bases, and 8 bases lay outside the gene matches. Germline assignment: CDR1 ENHRY and CDR2 SYGVKD. CDR3 loop: CATRPLAGQETQYF. The CDR3 DNA is TGTGCCACCAGACCGCTAGCGGGGCAAGAGACCCAGTACTTC.

The genes are TRBV5-6 and TRBJ1-2, with 9 bases matching TRBD1. J gave up 8 bases and V 3 bases, and 2 bases lay outside the gene matches. The CDR3 runs to 12 residues. Per the germline V gene, CDR1 is SGHDT and CDR2 is YYEEEE. The CDR3 DNA follows: TGTGCCAGCAGCTACAGGGGGCGCGGCTACACCTTC. Translation: CASSYRGRGYTF. Combining the CDR3 with reference TRBV5-6 and TRBJ1-2 gives the whole variable domain DAGVTQSPTHLIKTRGQQVTLRCSPKSGHDTVSWYQQALGQGPQFIFQYYEEEERQRGNFPDRFSGHQFPNYSSELNVNALLLGDSALYLCASSYRGRGYTFGSGTRLTVV.

The J gene is TRBJ2-4, the V gene TRBV15; either TRBD1 or TRBD2 may fit D (5 bases each). The germline CDR1 and CDR2 sequences are LNHNV and YYDKDF (reference sequence). Trimming took off 0 bases at V and 0 bases at J, with 6 bases between the two ends. The CDR3 runs to 15 residues. The CDR3: CATSREGVAKNIQYF. CDR3 nucleotides: TGTGCCACCAGCAGAGAGGGGGTAGCCAAAAACATTCAGTACTTC.

This clonotype has at least ten counts. The chain recombines TRBV3-1 with TRBJ2-5; no firm D call. This CDR3 is built from 15 residues. Germline CDR1 and CDR2: LGHDT and YNNKEL (reference sequence). The germline V and J ends were trimmed by 4 bases and 1 base, with 13 bases remaining between them. This CDR3 reads CASSRLGGFQETQYF. In DNA form, the CDR3 reads TGTGCCAGCAGCCGCCTGGGTGGCTTCCAAGAGACCCAGTACTTC.

This clonotype was detected only a few times. This chain links TRBV7-8 with TRBJ1-1; TRBD1 is a possible D gene (5 bases). V was cut by 1 base and J by 11 bases, with 14 bases left in between. Germline V CDR1 and CDR2: SGHVS, FQNEAQ. CDR3 length: 13 residues. The CDR3 nucleotides read TGTGCCAGCAGCTTAGAACAGGCCCGTGCTGCTTTCTTT. This translates into CASSLEQARAAFF.

This clonotype was detected many times. The chain recombines TRBV5-1 with TRBJ1-5, with D unresolved. Trimming stripped 0 bases from V and 2 bases from J, with 6 bases between. Germline V lookup: CDR1 SGHRS, CDR2 YFSETQ. This CDR3 region has 14 residues. The CDR3 protein is CASSLDLGNQPQHF. The DNA for the CDR3 is TGCGCCAGCAGCTTGGACCTTGGCAATCAGCCCCAGCATTTT.